These 7 T cell receptor beta chains were all obtained from the same sample, sequenced in a study of T cells after yellow fever vaccination. From the 5' RACE reads, TCRdb called clonotypes with MiXCR, one entry per CDR3 protein. This sample has 250,000 to 350,000 distinct CDR3 sequences, with around 8.6% found just once. The specimen was CD4+ T cells sorted from PBMCs, collected 5 days after the yellow fever booster vaccination. The receptors originated from a man between 18 and 35 years old who received the YFV17D yellow fever vaccine.

This clonotype has more than one count but fewer than ten. The CDR3 DNA is TGCGCCAGCAGCTTTACATGGGGCACTGAAGCTTTCTTT. Protein sequence: CASSFTWGTEAFF. This chain links TRBV5-1 with TRBJ1-1; D ambiguous. The V end lost 2 bases, the J end lost 4 bases, and 9 bases lay between the germline ends. The CDR3 length is 13 residues. Germline CDR1 reads SGHRS; CDR2 reads YFSETQ.

This clonotype was observed a few times. The chain links TRBV7-6 to TRBJ2-5; 14 bases are shared with TRBD2. This CDR3 is built from 19 residues. Germline assignment: CDR1 SGHVS and CDR2 FNYEAQ. Trimming removed 4 bases from V and 5 bases from J; junction bases left unmatched: 15. CDR3 bases: TGTGCCAGCAGCTCCCCCAGGGGACTAGCGGGGGCCCTGGGGGAGACCCAGTACTTC. Its translation: CASSSPRGLAGALGETQYF.

This clonotype was seen a few times. This rearrangement joins TRBV19 to TRBJ2-7; D call uncertain. The germline V gene encodes CDR1 LNHDA and CDR2 SQIVND (reference sequence). V lost 5 bases and J 5 bases, leaving 16 bases between the germline ends. This CDR3 spans 14 amino acids. The CDR3 region has the DNA TGTGCCAGTAGTTCAGGCTCAGGCATCCACGAGCAGTACTTC. Residues: CASSSGSGIHEQYF.

This clonotype was counted between two and nine times. The V call is TRBV20-1, the J call TRBJ2-5; 9 nucleotides agree with TRBD2. The CDR3 contains 16 residues. Looked up from germline, CDR1 is DFQATT and CDR2 is SNEGSKA (reference sequence). V shed 7 bases and J 4 bases; nucleotides not matched to a gene: 16. The DNA for the CDR3 is TGCAGTGGATGGGAGCGGGGGGCCCGTCGGGGAGAGACCCAGTACTTC. Translating it yields CSGWERGARRGETQYF.

This clonotype was observed many times. V gene TRBV7-2 combines with J gene TRBJ1-1; D gene ambiguous. The V gene lost 5 bases and the J gene lost 3 bases, with 10 bases spanning the gap. CDR1 is SGHTA and CDR2 is FQGNSA in the germline V gene. This CDR3 comprises 13 residues. In DNA form, the CDR3 reads TGTGCCAGCAGCCCCTCACGGGACACTGAAGCTTTCTTT. This sequence encodes CASSPSRDTEAFF. The whole variable domain, filled in from reference TRBV7-2 and TRBJ1-1, reads GAGVSQSPSNKVTEKGKDVELRCDPISGHTALYWYRQSLGQGLEFLIYFQGNSAPDKSGLPSDRFSAERTGGSVSTLTIQRTQQEDSAVYLCASSPSRDTEAFFGQGTRLTVV.

This clonotype has ten or more counts. The chain employs TRBV6-2 or TRBV6-3 and TRBJ2-5, with D possibly matching TRBD2 (5 bases). From germline, CDR1 is MNHEY and CDR2 SVGEGT. Trimming removed 7 bases from V and 5 bases from J, with 11 bases in between. The CDR3 is made up of 12 amino acids. The CDR3 DNA is TGTGCCAGCAAGCGGCTTGGGGAGACCCAGTACTTC. Protein: CASKRLGETQYF.

This clonotype was counted between two and nine times. This sequence joins TRBV29-1 and TRBJ2-7; D not certain. Germline CDR1 SQVTM, CDR2 ANQGSEA. The ends were cut back, 7 bases at V and 1 base at J, with 5 bases in the middle. The CDR3 covers 10 residues. Here the CDR3 reads CSAGSYEQYF. CDR3 in DNA: TGCAGCGCGGGTTCCTACGAGCAGTACTTC.